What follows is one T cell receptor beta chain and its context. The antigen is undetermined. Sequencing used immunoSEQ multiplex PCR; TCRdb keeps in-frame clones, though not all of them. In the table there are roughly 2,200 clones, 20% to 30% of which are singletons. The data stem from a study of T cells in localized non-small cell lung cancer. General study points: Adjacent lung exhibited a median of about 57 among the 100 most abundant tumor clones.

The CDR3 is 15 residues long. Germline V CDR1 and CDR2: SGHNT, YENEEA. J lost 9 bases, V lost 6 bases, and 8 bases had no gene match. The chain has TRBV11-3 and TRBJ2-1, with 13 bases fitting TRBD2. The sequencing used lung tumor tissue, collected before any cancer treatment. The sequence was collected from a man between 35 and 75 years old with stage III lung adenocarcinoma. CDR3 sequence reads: CASRTTSGRASEQFF. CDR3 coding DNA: TGTGCCAGCAGAACAACTAGCGGGAGGGCCTCTGAGCAGTTCTTC.